These T cell receptor beta chains were read from a single sample in a study of T cell responses to AZD1222 COVID-19 vaccine. Measured with immunoSEQ multiplex PCR; TCRdb has only the in-frame clones, and not every one. The sample has about 130,000 clones, approximately 91% seen once; the top ten hold about 1%. The sequencing used peripheral blood, collected 28 days after the second AZD1222 dose. The receptors were gathered from an adult who received the AZD1222 COVID-19 vaccine. The CDR3 runs from the conserved cysteine through the conserved F or W. D genes are given only for firm matches. Expanded clones get a size class; other rows say once, few or many, or leave the size out.

v_call	d_call	j_call	clone_size	cdr3_aa	cdr3_nt
TRBV5-1	TRBD2	TRBJ2-7	.	CASSLPFLSGIRCVQYF	TGCGCCAGCAGCTTACCATTTCTTAGCGGGATAAGGTGCGTGCAGTACTTC
TRBV5-6	TRBD1	TRBJ2-5	.	CASSVTGGGETQYF	TGTGCCAGCAGCGTGACAGGGGGCGGCGAGACCCAGTACTTC
TRBV5-1	.	TRBJ2-3	.	CASSRALTQGKVDTQYF	TGCGCCAGCAGCCGCGCGCTAACCCAGGGGAAGGTAGATACGCAGTATTTT
TRBV18	.	TRBJ1-2	.	CASSPLRGIGYTF	TGTGCCAGCTCACCATTGAGGGGCATAGGCTACACCTTC
TRBV9	.	TRBJ2-3	.	CASSARDTQYF	TGTGCCAGCAGCGCTCGGGATACGCAGTATTTT
TRBV27	.	TRBJ2-3	once	CASSNRDLTDTQYF	TGTGCCAGCAGTAACCGGGACCTCACAGATACGCAGTATTTT
TRBV5-1	.	TRBJ2-7	.	CASSWQGTYEQYF	TGCGCCAGCAGCTGGCAAGGTACCTACGAGCAGTACTTC
TRBV29-1	TRBD1	TRBJ2-7	.	CSVPGTGVPYEQYF	TGCAGCGTTCCCGGGACAGGGGTTCCCTACGAGCAGTACTTC
TRBV3-1/TRBV3-2	TRBD2	TRBJ2-1	.	CASSLLAGGPGEQFF	TGTGCCAGCAGCCTACTAGCGGGAGGGCCAGGTGAGCAGTTCTTC
TRBV9	.	TRBJ1-2	.	CASSVAWDGGDYGYTF	TGTGCCAGCAGCGTAGCATGGGACGGGGGGGATTATGGCTACACCTTC
TRBV21-1	.	TRBJ1-1	.	CASRIRVTEAFF	TGTGCCAGCAGGATAAGGGTCACTGAAGCTTTCTTT
TRBV2	.	TRBJ1-5	.	CASSAWDGGNQPQHF	TGTGCCAGCAGTGCATGGGACGGTGGCAATCAGCCCCAGCATTTT
TRBV7-7	.	TRBJ1-5	once	CASSLSGRMTPQHF	TGTGCTAGCAGCTTATCGGGACGTATGACGCCCCAGCATTTT
TRBV7-9	TRBD2	TRBJ2-7	.	CASSLDSGAYEQYF	TGTGCCAGCAGCTTAGATAGCGGGGCTTACGAGCAGTACTTC